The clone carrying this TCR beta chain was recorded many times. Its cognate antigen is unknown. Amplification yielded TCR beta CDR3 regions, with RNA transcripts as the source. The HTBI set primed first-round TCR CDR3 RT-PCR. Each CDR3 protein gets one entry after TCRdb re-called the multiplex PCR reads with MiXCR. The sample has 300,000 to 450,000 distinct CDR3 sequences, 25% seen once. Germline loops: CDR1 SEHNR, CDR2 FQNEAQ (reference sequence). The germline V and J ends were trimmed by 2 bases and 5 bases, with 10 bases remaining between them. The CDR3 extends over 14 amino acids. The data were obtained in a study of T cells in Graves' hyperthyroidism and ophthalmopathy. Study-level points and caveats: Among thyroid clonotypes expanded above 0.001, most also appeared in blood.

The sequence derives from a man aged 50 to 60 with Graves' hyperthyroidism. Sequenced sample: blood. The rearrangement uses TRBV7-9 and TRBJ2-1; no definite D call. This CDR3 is CASSLFGENNEQFF. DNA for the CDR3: TGTGCCAGCAGCTTATTCGGCGAGAACAATGAGCAGTTCTTC.